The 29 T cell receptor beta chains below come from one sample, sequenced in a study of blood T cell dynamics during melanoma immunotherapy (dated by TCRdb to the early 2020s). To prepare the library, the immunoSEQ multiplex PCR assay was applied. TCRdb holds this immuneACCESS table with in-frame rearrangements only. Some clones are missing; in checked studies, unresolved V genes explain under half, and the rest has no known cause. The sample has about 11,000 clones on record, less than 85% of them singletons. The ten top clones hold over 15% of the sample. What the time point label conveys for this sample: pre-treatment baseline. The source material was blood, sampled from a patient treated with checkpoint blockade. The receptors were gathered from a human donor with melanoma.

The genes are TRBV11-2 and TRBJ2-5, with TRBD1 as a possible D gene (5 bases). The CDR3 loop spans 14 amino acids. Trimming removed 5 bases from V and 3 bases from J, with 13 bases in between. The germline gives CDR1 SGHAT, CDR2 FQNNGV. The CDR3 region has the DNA TGTGCCAGCAGCCCCCCCAAAGGGGAAGAGACCCAGTACTTC. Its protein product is CASSPPKGEETQYF.

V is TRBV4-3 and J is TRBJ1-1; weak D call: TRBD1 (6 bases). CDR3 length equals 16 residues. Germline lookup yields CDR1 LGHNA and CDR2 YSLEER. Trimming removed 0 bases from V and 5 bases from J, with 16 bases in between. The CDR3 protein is CASSQESPGAGTEAFF. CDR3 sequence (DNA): TGCGCCAGCAGCCAAGAATCCCCAGGGGCAGGGACTGAAGCTTTCTTT.

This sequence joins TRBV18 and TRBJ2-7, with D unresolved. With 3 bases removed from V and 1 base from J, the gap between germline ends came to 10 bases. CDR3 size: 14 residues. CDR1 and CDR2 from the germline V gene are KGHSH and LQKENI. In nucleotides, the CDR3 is TGTGCCAGCTCACCGACGGATATATCCTACGAGCAGTACTTC. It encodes CASSPTDISYEQYF.

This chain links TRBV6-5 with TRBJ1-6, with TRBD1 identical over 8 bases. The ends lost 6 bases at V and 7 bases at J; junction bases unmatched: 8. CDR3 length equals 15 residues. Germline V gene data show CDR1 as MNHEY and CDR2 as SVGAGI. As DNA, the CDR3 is TGTGCCAGCAGGACAGGGGAAAATGGGAATTCACCCCTCCACTTT. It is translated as CASRTGENGNSPLHF.

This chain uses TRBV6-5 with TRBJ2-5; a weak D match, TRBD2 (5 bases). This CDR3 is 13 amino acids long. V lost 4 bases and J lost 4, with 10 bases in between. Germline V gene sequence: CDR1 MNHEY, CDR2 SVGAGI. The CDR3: CASSLAKGETQYF. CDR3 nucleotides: TGTGCCAGCAGTTTAGCGAAGGGAGAGACCCAGTACTTC.

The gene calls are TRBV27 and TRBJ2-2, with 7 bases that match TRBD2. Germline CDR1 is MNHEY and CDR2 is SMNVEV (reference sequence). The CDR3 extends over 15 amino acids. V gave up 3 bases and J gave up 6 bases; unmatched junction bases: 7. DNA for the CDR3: TGTGCCAGCAGTTTCCAGGGCGGGAGATCCGGGGAGCTGTTTTTT. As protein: CASSFQGGRSGELFF.

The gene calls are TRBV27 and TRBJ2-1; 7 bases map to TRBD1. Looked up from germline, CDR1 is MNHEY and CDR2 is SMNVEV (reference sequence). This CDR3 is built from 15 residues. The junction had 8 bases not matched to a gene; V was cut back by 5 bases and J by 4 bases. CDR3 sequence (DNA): TGTGCCAGCAGTCCGCGACAGGGTGCGTACAATGAGCAGTTCTTC. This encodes CASSPRQGAYNEQFF.

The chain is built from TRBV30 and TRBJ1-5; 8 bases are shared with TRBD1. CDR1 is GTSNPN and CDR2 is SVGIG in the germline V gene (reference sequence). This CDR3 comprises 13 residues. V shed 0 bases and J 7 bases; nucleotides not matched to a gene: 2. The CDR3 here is CAWSVQGDQPQHF. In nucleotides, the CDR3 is TGTGCCTGGAGTGTACAGGGGGACCAGCCCCAGCATTTT.

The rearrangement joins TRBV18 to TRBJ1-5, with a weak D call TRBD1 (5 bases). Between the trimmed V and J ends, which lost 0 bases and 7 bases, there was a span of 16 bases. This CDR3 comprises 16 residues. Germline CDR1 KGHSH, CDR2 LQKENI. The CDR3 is CASSPPTASRGQPQHF. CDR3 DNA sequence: TGTGCCAGCTCACCACCGACAGCCTCCCGAGGGCAGCCCCAGCATTTT.

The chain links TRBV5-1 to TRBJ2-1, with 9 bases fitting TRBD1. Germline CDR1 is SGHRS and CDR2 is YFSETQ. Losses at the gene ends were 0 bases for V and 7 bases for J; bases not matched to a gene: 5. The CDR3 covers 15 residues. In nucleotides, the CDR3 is TGCGCCAGCAGCTTGGGGGACAGGGAGAGAAATGAGCAGTTCTTC. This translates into CASSLGDRERNEQFF.

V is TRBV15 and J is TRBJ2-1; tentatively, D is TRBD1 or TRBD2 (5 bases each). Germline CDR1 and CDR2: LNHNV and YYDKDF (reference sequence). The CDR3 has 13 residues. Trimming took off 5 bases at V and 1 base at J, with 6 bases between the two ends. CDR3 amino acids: CATSGGSYNEQFF. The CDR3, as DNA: TGTGCCACCAGCGGGGGATCCTACAATGAGCAGTTCTTC.

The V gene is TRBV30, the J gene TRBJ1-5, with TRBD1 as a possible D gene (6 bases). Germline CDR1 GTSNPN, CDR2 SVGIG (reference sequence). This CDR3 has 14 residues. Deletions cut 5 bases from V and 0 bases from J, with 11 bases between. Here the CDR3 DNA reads TGTGCCTGGGGCGGACAGTATAGCAATCAGCCCCAGCATTTT. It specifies CAWGGQYSNQPQHF. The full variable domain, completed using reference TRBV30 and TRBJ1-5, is SQTIHQWPATLVQPVGSPLSLECTVEGTSNPNLYWYRQAAGRGLQLLFYSVGIGQISSEVPQNLSASRPQDRQFILSSKKLLLSDSGFYLCAWGGQYSNQPQHFGDGTRLSIL.

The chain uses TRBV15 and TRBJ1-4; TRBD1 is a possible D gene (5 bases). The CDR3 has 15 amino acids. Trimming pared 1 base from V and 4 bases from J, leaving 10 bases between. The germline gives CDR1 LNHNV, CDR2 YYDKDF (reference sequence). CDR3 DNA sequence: TGTGCCACCAGCAGAGGTTTGGGGGTTAATGAAAAACTGTTTTTT. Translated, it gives CATSRGLGVNEKLFF.

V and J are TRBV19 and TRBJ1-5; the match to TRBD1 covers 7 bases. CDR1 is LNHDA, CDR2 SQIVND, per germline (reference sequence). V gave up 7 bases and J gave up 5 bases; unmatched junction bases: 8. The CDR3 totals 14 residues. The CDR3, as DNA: TGTGCCAGTACCCTACAGGGGCAAGATCAGCCCCAGCATTTT. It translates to CASTLQGQDQPQHF.

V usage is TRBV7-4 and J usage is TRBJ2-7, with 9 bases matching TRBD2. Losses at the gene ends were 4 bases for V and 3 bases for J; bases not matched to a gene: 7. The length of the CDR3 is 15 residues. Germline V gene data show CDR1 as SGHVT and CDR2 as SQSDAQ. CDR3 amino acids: CASSSIRAGGYEQYF. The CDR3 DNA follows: TGTGCCAGCAGCTCTATTCGAGCGGGAGGCTACGAGCAGTACTTC.

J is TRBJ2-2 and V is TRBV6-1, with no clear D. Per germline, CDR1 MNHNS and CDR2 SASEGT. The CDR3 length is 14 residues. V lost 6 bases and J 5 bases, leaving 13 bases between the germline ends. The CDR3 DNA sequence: TGTGCCAGCAGCCCCATAGGTCGTACCGGGGAGCTGTTTTTT. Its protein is CASSPIGRTGELFF.

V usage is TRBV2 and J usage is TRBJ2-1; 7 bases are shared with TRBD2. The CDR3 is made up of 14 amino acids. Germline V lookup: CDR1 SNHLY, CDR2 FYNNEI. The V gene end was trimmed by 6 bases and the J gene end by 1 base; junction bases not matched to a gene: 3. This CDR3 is CASRASGSYNEQFF. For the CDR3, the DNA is TGTGCCAGCAGAGCTAGCGGTTCCTACAATGAGCAGTTCTTC.

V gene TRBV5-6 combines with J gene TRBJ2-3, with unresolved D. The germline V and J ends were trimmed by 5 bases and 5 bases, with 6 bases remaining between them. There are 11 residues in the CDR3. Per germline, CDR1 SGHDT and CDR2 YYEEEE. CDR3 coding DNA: TGTGCCAGCAGTAAAATAGATACGCAGTATTTT. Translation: CASSKIDTQYF.

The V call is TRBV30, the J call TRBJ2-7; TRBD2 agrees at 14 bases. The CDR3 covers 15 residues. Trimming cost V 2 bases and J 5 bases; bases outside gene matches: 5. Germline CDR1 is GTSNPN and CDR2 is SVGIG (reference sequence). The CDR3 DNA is TGTGCCTGGAGTTTCCAGGGACTAGCGGGAGACGAGCAGTACTTC. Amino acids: CAWSFQGLAGDEQYF.

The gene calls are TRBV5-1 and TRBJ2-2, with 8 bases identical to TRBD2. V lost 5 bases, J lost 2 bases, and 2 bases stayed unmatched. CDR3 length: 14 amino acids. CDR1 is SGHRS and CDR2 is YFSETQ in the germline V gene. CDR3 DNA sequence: TGCGCCAGCAGGATAGCGGGAAACACCGGGGAGCTGTTTTTT. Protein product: CASRIAGNTGELFF. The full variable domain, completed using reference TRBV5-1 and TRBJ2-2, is KAGVTQTPRYLIKTRGQQVTLSCSPISGHRSVSWYQQTPGQGLQFLFEYFSETQRNKGNFPGRFSGRQFSNSRSEMNVSTLELGDSALYLCASRIAGNTGELFFGEGSRLTVL.

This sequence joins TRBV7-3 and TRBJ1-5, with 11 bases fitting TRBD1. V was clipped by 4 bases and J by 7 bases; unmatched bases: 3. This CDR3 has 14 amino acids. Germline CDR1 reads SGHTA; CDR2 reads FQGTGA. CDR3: CASSSGQGGQPQHF. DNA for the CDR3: TGTGCCAGCAGCTCGGGACAGGGGGGCCAGCCCCAGCATTTT.

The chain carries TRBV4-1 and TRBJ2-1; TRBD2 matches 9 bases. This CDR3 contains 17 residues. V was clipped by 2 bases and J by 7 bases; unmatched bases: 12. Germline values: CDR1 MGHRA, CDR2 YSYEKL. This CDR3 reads CASSQKTAGGVRNEQFF. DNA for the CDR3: TGCGCCAGCAGCCAAAAGACGGCGGGGGGGGTAAGGAATGAGCAGTTCTTC.

The CDR3 bases are TGTGCCAGCAGCCAAACTGTAGGTCTAGCGGGAGTGGACACAGATACGCAGTATTTT. Translated, it gives CASSQTVGLAGVDTDTQYF. The chain is built from TRBV14 and TRBJ2-3; 10 bases agree with TRBD2. Germline CDR1 reads SGHDN; CDR2 reads FVKESK. CDR3 length: 19 amino acids. V lost 2 bases to trimming and J lost 2 bases; unmatched junction nucleotides: 13.

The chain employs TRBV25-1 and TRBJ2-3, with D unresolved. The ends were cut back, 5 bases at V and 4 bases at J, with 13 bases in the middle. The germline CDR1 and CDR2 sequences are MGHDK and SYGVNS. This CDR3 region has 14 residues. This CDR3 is CASSWGAPPDTQYF. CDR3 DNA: TGTGCCAGCAGTTGGGGTGCCCCCCCAGATACGCAGTATTTT. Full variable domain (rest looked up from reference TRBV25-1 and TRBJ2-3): EADIYQTPRYLVIGTGKKITLECSQTMGHDKMYWYQQDPGMELHLIHYSYGVNSTEKGDLSSESTVSRIRTEHFPLTLESARPSHTSQYLCASSWGAPPDTQYFGPGTRLTVL.

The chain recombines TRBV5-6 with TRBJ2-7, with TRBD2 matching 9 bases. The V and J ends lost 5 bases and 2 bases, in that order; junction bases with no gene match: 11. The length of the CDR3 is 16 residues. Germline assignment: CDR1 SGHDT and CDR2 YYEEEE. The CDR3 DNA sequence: TGTGCCAGCAGATTTGGGTTAGCGGGGGAACCCTACGAGCAGTACGTC. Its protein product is CASRFGLAGEPYEQYV.

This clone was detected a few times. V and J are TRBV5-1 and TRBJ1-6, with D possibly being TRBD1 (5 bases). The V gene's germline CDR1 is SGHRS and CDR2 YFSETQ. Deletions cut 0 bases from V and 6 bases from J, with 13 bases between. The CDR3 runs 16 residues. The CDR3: CASSLGEGRSNSPLHF. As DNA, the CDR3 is TGCGCCAGCAGCTTGGGAGAGGGACGGAGTAATTCACCCCTCCACTTT.

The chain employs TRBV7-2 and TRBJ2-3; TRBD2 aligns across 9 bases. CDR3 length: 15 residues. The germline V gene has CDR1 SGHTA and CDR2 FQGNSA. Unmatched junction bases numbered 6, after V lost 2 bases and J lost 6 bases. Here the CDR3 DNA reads TGTGCCAGCAGCTTAAACGCGGGAGGGCCCGATACGCAGTATTTT. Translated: CASSLNAGGPDTQYF.

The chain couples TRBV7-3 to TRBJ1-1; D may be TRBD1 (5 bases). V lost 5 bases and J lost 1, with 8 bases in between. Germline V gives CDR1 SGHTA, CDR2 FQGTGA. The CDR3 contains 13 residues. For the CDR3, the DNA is TGTGCCAGCAGCCGGGACCGGAACACTGAAGCTTTCTTT. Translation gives CASSRDRNTEAFF. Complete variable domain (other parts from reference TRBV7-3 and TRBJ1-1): GAGVSQTPSNKVTEKGKYVELRCDPISGHTALYWYRQSLGQGPEFLIYFQGTGAADDSGLPNDRFFAVRPEGSVSTLKIQRTERGDSAVYLCASSRDRNTEAFFGQGTRLTVV.

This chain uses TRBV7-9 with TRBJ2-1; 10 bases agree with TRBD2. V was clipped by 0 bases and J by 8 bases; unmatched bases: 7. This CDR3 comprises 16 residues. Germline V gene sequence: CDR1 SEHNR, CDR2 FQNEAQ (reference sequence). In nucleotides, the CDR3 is TGTGCCAGCAGCTTAGCGCGGGCTAGCGGGAGTGATGAGCAGTTCTTC. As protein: CASSLARASGSDEQFF.